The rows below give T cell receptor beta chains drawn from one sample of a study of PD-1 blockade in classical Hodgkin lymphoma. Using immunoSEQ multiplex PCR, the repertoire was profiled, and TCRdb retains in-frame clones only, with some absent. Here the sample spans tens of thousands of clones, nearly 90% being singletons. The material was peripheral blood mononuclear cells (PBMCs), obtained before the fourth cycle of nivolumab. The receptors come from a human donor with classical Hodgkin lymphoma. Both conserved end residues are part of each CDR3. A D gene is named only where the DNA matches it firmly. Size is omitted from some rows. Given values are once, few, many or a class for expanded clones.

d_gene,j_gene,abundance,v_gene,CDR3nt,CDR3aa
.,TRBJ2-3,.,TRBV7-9,TGTGCCAGCAGCTTAGAGGGGTCAGATACGCAGTATTTT,CASSLEGSDTQYF
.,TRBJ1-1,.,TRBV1,TGCACCAGCAGCCAAGACAACCGGGACAATAATCCCAACACTGAAGCTTTCTTT,CTSSQDNRDNNPNTEAFF
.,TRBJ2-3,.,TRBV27,TGTGCCAGCAGCCCCCTTCCGGGGGTTTACACAGATACGCAGTATTTT,CASSPLPGVYTDTQYF
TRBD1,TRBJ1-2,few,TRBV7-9,TGTGCCAGCAGCTACGAGGGGGCGAGAGGCTACACCTTC,CASSYEGARGYTF
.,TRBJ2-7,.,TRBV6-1,TGTGCCAGCAGTGCCCCGGGTGTCTACGAGCAGTACTTC,CASSAPGVYEQYF
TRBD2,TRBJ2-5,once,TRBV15,TGTGCCACCAGCAGATCTAGCGGGGGGGCACAGACCCAGTACTTC,CATSRSSGGAQTQYF
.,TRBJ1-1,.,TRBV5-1,TGCGCCAGCAGCTTAAACCCCCAGGACACTGAAGCTTTCTTT,CASSLNPQDTEAFF
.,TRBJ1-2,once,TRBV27,TGTGCCACCATGCCGGGGGGTCTAGGTGGCTACACCTTC,CATMPGGLGGYTF
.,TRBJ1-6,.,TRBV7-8,TGTGCCAGCAGCTTAAGGCAGGGGAATTCACCCCTCCACTTT,CASSLRQGNSPLHF
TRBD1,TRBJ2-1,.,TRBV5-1,TGCGCCAGCAGCTTGGCCGGGACAGGCAACTACAATGAGCAGTTCTTC,CASSLAGTGNYNEQFF
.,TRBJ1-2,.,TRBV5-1,TGCGCCAGCAGCTTGATATGGGCGAGTGGCTACACCTTC,CASSLIWASGYTF
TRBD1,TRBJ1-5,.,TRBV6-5,TGTGCCAGCAGGGCGACAGGGGGTGGCAATCAGCCCCAGCATTTT,CASRATGGGNQPQHF
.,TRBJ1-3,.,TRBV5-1,TGCGCCAGCAGCGAGCAGGATGGAAACACCATATATTTT,CASSEQDGNTIYF
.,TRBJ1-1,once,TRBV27,TGTGCCAGCAGCATGACCAGGGGTGTGGGTGAAGCTTTCTTT,CASSMTRGVGEAFF
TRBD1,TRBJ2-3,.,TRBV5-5,TGTGCCAGCAGGGCCACAGGGGGGAGCACAGATACGCAGTATTTT,CASRATGGSTDTQYF
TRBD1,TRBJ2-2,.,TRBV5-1,TGCGCCAGCAGCACGGGACAGGGCTACACCGGGGAGCTGTTTTTT,CASSTGQGYTGELFF
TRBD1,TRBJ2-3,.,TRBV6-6,TGTGCCAGCAGTTACAGGGGGCCCACAGATACGCAGTATTTT,CASSYRGPTDTQYF
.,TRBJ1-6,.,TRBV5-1,TGCGCCAGCAGCTTGCAGGGTGAGAATTCACCCCTCCACTTT,CASSLQGENSPLHF
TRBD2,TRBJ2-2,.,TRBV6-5,TGTGCCAGCAGTTACCCTACTAGCGCCGGCGGGGAGCTGTTTTTT,CASSYPTSAGGELFF
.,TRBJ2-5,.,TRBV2,TGTGCCAGCAGTGAAGCGCTTCGGGAGACCCAGTACTTC,CASSEALRETQYF
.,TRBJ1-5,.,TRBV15,TGTGCCACCAGCGTATCGAGGCGCCGGGGCAATCAGCCCCAGCATTTT,CATSVSRRRGNQPQHF
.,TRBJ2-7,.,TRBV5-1,TGCGCCAGTCTCCGGGACCCTGGAGGCTACGAGCAGTACTTC,CASLRDPGGYEQYF
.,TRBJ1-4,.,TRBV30,TGTGCCTGGAGGGAGACGGGGGCGTCGAATGAAAAACTGTTTTTT,CAWRETGASNEKLFF
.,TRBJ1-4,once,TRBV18,TGTGCCAGCTCACCGATTCCGGGTCACCCGAATGAAAAACTGTTTTTT,CASSPIPGHPNEKLFF
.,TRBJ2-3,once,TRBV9,TGTGCCAGCAGCGTAGGAGCGGAGGTAGATACGCAGTATTTT,CASSVGAEVDTQYF